The 5 T cell receptor beta chains below were found in one sample sequenced in a study of T cells in Graves' hyperthyroidism and ophthalmopathy. Amplified TCR beta CDR3 regions derived from RNA transcripts. With the HTBI primer set, the TCR CDR3 went through a first round of RT-PCR. TCRdb redid the calling of the multiplex PCR reads with MiXCR, one entry per CDR3 protein. This table has over 200,000 distinct CDR3 sequences, roughly 15% appearing once. Sequencing input: blood. The source of these receptors is a woman between 35 and 50 years old with Graves' hyperthyroidism that later progressed to Graves' ophthalmopathy.

This clonotype appeared many times. V usage is TRBV4-1 and J usage is TRBJ1-1; 11 bases map to TRBD1. The germline V gene encodes CDR1 MGHRA and CDR2 YSYEKL. V was pared by 6 bases and J by 10 bases, with 10 bases of the junction left unmatched. The CDR3 is 14 residues long. CDR3 sequence: CASRQPGQGVGAFF. The CDR3 region has the DNA TGCGCCAGCAGACAACCGGGACAGGGGGTTGGAGCTTTCTTT.

This chain joins TRBV5-1 and TRBJ2-7; D not certain. The V end lost 7 bases, the J end lost 1 base, and 9 bases lay between the germline ends. The germline CDR1 and CDR2 sequences are SGHRS and YFSETQ. The CDR3 sequence is 12 residues long. CDR3 sequence (DNA): TGCGCCAGCCACGACGGTTCCTACGAGCAGTACTTC. Translation gives CASHDGSYEQYF.

This clonotype was detected ten times or more. The rearrangement links TRBV29-1 to TRBJ2-7; D gene uncertain. The ends were cut back, 1 base at V and 3 bases at J, with 13 bases in the middle. Germline CDR1 reads SQVTM; CDR2 reads ANQGSEA. The CDR3 has 14 amino acids. This CDR3 is CSVEGSEVGYEQYF. The CDR3 nucleotides are TGCAGCGTTGAAGGAAGTGAGGTAGGCTACGAGCAGTACTTC.

This clonotype appeared many times. The rearrangement links TRBV2 to TRBJ1-1; maybe TRBD1 (5 bases). The CDR3 spans 15 residues. The V gene's germline CDR1 is SNHLY and CDR2 FYNNEI. V was shortened by 3 bases and J by 0 bases, with 11 bases between the two germline ends. The chain's CDR3 is CASSDKGLMNTEAFF. Written as DNA, the CDR3 is TGTGCCAGCAGTGACAAGGGGCTGATGAACACTGAAGCTTTCTTT.

This clonotype was observed at least ten times. The rearrangement joins TRBV6-1 to TRBJ1-4, with D possibly being TRBD1 (5 bases). Germline V gene lookup returns CDR1 MNHNS and CDR2 SASEGT. V lost 7 bases to trimming and J lost 1 base, with 10 bases between them. This CDR3 contains 14 residues. The CDR3 spells CASKSGRTNEKLFF. In DNA, the CDR3 is TGTGCCAGCAAGTCGGGGCGAACTAATGAAAAACTGTTTTTT.